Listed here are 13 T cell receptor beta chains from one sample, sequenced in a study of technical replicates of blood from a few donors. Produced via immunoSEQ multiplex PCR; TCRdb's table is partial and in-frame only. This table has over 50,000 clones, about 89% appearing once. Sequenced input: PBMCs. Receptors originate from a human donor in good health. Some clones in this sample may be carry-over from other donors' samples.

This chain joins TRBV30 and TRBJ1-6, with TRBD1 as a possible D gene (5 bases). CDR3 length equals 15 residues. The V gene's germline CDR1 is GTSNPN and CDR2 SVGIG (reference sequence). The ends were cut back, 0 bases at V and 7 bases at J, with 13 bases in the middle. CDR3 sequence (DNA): TGTGCCTGGAGTGTCGGGCAGGGAGGGAATTCACCCCTCCACTTT. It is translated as CAWSVGQGGNSPLHF.

In DNA form, the CDR3 reads TGTGCCAGCAGCTTAAATGTATTTATCGGGGAGCTGTTTTTT. Its translation is CASSLNVFIGELFF. The chain employs TRBV11-2 and TRBJ2-2; no definite D call. CDR1 is SGHAT, CDR2 FQNNGV, per germline. This CDR3 is 14 amino acids long. V lost 2 bases to trimming and J lost 7 bases, with 11 bases between them.

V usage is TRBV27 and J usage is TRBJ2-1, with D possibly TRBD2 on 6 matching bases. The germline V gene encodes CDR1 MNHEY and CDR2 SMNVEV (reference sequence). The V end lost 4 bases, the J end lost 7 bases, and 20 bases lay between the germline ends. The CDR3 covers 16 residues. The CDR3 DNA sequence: TGTGCCAGCAGTTCATACCTCCACCGGCGGGGTAATGAGCAGTTCTTC. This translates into CASSSYLHRRGNEQFF.

The CDR3, as DNA: TGTGCCAGCAGCCAACCCTTGGGACAGCCCAATGGCGAGCAGTACTTC. Its translation is CASSQPLGQPNGEQYF. V usage is TRBV21-1 and J usage is TRBJ2-7; the table assigns TRBD1, which was not confirmed against the DNA. TRBV21-1 represents a pseudogene. The CDR3 loop spans 16 amino acids.

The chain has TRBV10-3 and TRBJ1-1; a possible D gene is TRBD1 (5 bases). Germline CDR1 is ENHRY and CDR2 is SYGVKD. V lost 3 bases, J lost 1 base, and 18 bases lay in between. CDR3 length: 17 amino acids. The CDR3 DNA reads TGTGCCATCAGTGACGGGGGGAGGGAAATGAGGAACACTGAAGCTTTCTTT. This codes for CAISDGGREMRNTEAFF.

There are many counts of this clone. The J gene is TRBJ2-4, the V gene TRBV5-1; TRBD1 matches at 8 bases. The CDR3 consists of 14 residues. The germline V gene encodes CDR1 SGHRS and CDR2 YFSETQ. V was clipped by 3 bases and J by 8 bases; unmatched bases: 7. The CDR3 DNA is TGCGCCAGCAGCTCCGGACAGGGTGGGGACATTCAGTACTTC. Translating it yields CASSSGQGGDIQYF.

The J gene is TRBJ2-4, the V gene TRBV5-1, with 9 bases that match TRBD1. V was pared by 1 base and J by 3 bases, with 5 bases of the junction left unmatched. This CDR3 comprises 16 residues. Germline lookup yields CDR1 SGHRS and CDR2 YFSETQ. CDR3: CASSLSDRGGKNIQYF. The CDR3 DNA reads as TGCGCCAGCAGCTTGTCAGACAGGGGGGGCAAAAACATTCAGTACTTC.

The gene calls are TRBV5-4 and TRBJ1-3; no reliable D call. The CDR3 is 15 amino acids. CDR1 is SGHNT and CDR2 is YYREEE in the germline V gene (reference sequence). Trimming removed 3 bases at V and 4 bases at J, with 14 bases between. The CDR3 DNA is TGTGCCAGCAGCTCGGGCACGGGGAGCGGAAACACCATATATTTT. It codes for CASSSGTGSGNTIYF.

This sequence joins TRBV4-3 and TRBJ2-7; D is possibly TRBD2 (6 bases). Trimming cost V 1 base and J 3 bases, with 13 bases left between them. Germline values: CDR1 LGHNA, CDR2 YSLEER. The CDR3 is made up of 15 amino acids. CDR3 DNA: TGCGCCAGCAGCCAAGGGCTTGGAGGGTTCTACGAGCAGTACTTC. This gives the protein CASSQGLGGFYEQYF.

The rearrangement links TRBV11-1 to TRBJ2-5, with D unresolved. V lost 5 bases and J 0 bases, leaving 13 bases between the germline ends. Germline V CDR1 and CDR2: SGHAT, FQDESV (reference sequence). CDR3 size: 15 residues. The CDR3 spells CASSPSAAYQETQYF. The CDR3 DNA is TGTGCCAGCAGCCCATCTGCTGCGTACCAAGAGACCCAGTACTTC.

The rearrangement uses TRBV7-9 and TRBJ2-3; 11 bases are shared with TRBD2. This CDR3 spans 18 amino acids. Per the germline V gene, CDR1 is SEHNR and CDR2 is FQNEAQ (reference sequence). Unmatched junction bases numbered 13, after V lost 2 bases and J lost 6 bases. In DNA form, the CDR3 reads TGTGCCAGCAGCTTACCTGGTAGCGGGGGGGGTCCATGGGATACGCAGTATTTT. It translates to CASSLPGSGGGPWDTQYF.

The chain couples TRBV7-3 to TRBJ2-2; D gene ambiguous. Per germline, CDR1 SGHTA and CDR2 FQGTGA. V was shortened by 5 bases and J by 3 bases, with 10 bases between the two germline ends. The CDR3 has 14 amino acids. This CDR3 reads CASSPPGDTGELFF. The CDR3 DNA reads TGTGCCAGCAGCCCCCCCGGTGACACCGGGGAGCTGTTTTTT.

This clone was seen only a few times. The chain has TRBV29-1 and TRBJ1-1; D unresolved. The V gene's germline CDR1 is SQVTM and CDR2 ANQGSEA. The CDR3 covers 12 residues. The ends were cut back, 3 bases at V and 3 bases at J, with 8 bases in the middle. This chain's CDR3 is CSVERSDTEAFF. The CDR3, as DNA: TGCAGCGTTGAGAGGTCAGACACTGAAGCTTTCTTT.